What follows are 8 T cell receptor beta chains derived from one specimen sequenced in a study of Tregs in tolerant kidney transplant recipients. TCRdb's copy holds only in-frame clones and misses some; the assay was immunoSEQ multiplex PCR. Here the sample spans about 64,000 clones, 98% being singletons. The sample here was Tregs from blood, taken before the transplant. The receptor set was obtained from a human donor who received a combined kidney and bone marrow transplant.

The rearrangement links TRBV7-3 to TRBJ2-1; 13 bases match TRBD2. V dropped 2 bases and J dropped 8; count of bases not matched to a gene: 12. Germline CDR1 SGHTA, CDR2 FQGTGA. CDR3 size: 18 residues. The CDR3 region is CASSLAPFTSGRAYEQFF. CDR3 coding DNA: TGTGCCAGCAGCTTAGCCCCTTTTACTAGCGGGAGGGCCTATGAGCAGTTCTTC.

J is TRBJ1-2 and V is TRBV5-1, with D unclear. Trimming removed 0 bases at V and 6 bases at J, with 9 bases between. The CDR3 runs to 13 residues. Germline CDR1 and CDR2: SGHRS and YFSETQ. The CDR3 loop reads CASSLVAGDGYTF. In DNA, the CDR3 is TGCGCCAGCAGCTTGGTGGCAGGTGATGGCTACACCTTC.

J is TRBJ1-1 and V is TRBV7-2; D is perhaps TRBD1 (5 bases). There are 13 residues in the CDR3. Germline V gene data show CDR1 as SGHTA and CDR2 as FQGNSA. Trimming shortened V by 4 bases and J by 5 bases, and 11 bases separated the two germline ends. CDR3 nucleotide sequence: TGTGCCAGCAGCTGGCGCAGGGTAACTGAAGCTTTCTTT. Its translation: CASSWRRVTEAFF.

This clone was recorded once. The J gene is TRBJ2-1, the V gene TRBV7-9; TRBD2 might be the D (5 bases). Trimming stripped 2 bases from V and 0 bases from J, with 17 bases between. Germline V CDR1 and CDR2: SEHNR, FQNEAQ (reference sequence). There are 18 residues in the CDR3. The CDR3 region has the DNA TGTGCCAGCAGCTTAAAGGAAAAGCGGACGAGCTCCTACAATGAGCAGTTCTTC. Residues: CASSLKEKRTSSYNEQFF.

The V gene is TRBV5-4, the J gene TRBJ1-1; D may be TRBD1 (5 bases). V was shortened by 0 bases and J by 1 base, with 10 bases between the two germline ends. The CDR3 totals 15 residues. Germline CDR1 is SGHNT and CDR2 is YYREEE (reference sequence). In DNA, the CDR3 is TGTGCCAGCAGCTTGGGGCCGGGGGGGAACACTGAAGCTTTCTTT. Translated: CASSLGPGGNTEAFF.

The V gene is TRBV5-1, the J gene TRBJ2-6; 9 bases line up with TRBD1. The CDR3 runs to 18 residues. Trimming removed 6 bases from V and 4 bases from J; junction bases left unmatched: 14. The germline CDR1 and CDR2 sequences are SGHRS and YFSETQ. This CDR3 reads CASKPVTGTGTGANVLTF. Here the CDR3 DNA reads TGCGCCAGCAAACCCGTCACCGGGACAGGGACCGGGGCCAACGTCCTGACTTTC. The variable domain in full, completed from reference TRBV5-1 and TRBJ2-6, reads KAGVTQTPRYLIKTRGQQVTLSCSPISGHRSVSWYQQTPGQGLQFLFEYFSETQRNKGNFPGRFSGRQFSNSRSEMNVSTLELGDSALYLCASKPVTGTGTGANVLTFGAGSRLTVL.

The CDR3 sequence: CASSYQVGDNYGYTF. The CDR3 nucleotides are TGTGCCAGCAGTTACCAGGTGGGCGATAACTATGGCTACACCTTC. The chain links TRBV6-5 to TRBJ1-2; D gene uncertain. Germline V gene lookup returns CDR1 MNHEY and CDR2 SVGAGI. The V and J ends lost 2 bases and 1 base respectively, with 11 bases between them. This CDR3 has 15 amino acids.

Here the CDR3 reads CASSDLANQPQHF. The CDR3 nucleotides read TGTGCCAGCAGTGATCTGGCCAATCAGCCCCAGCATTTT. The chain employs TRBV6-1 and TRBJ1-5; D is ambiguous. The CDR3 covers 13 residues. CDR1 is MNHNS, CDR2 SASEGT, per germline. V was cut by 3 bases and J by 3 bases, with 6 bases left in between.